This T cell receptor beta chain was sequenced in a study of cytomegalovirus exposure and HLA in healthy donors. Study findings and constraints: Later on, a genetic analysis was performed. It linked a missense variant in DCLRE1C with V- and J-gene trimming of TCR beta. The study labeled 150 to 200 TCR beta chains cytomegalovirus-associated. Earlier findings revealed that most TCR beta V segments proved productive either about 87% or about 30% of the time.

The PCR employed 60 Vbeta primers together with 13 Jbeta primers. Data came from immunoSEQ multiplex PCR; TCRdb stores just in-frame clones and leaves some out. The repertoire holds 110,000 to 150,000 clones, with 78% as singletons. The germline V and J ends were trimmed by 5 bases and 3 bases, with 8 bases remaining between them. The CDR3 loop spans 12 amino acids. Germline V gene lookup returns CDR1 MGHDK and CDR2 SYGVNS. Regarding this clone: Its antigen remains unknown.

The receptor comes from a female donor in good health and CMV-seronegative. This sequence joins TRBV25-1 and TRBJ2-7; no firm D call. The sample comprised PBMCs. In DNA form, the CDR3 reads TGTGCCAGCAGTCTTGACTTCTACGAGCAGTACTTC. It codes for CASSLDFYEQYF.